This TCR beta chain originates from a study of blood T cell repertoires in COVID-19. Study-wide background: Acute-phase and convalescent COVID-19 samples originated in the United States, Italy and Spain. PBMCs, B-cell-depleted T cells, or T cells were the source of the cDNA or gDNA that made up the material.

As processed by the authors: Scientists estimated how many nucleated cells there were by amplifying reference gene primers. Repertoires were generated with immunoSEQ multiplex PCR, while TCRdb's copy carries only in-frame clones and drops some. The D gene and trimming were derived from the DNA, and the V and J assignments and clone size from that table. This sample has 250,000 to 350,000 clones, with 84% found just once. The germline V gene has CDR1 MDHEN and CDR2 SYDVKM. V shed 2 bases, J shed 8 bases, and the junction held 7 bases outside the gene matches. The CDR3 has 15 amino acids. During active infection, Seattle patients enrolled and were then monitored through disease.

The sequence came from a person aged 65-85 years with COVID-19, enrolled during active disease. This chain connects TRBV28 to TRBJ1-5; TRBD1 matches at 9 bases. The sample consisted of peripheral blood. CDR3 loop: CASSLKRDRAKPQHF. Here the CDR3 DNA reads TGTGCCAGCAGTTTAAAGCGGGACAGGGCTAAGCCCCAGCATTTT.